The 9 T cell receptor beta chains below come from one sample, sequenced in a study of Graves' ophthalmopathy and Graves' hyperthyroidism. Transcripts of RNA were the source for amplifying TCR beta CDR3 regions. Second-round multiplex PCR came after first-round RT-PCR with HTBI primers. One entry per CDR3 protein, called by TCRdb with MiXCR from the multiplex PCR reads. The sample lists almost 750,000 distinct CDR3 sequences, around 40% occurring once. Sequences were obtained from peripheral blood. These receptors were collected from an adult man with Graves' ophthalmopathy.

In the case of this clonotype: One junction end does not reproduce the germline sequence, and a read error may be involved. The V call is TRBV7-8, the J call TRBJ2-6; possible D gene TRBD2, 6 bases. CDR1 is SGHVS and CDR2 is FQNEAQ in the germline V gene. The CDR3 is 14 residues long. CDR3 in DNA: TGTGCCAGCAGCCGGGACTCTGGGGTCAACGTCCTGACTTTC. Protein product: CASSRDSGVNVLTF.

This sequence joins TRBV10-3 and TRBJ2-7; possible D gene TRBD2, 7 bases. Germline CDR1 is ENHRY and CDR2 is SYGVKD. Deletions cut 3 bases from V and 3 bases from J, with 15 bases between. The CDR3 consists of 15 residues. CDR3: CAISDRDGGLYEQYF. Here the CDR3 DNA reads TGTGCCATCAGTGACCGGGACGGGGGGCTCTACGAGCAGTACTTC.

The CDR3 coding sequence is TGTGCCAGCAGGCCCTATAGCGGGGCGTCCTACGAGCAGTACTTC. Translation gives CASRPYSGASYEQYF. The gene calls are TRBV2 and TRBJ2-7; 8 bases line up with TRBD2. Germline CDR1 reads SNHLY; CDR2 reads FYNNEI. CDR3 length: 15 amino acids. Trimming cost V 6 bases and J 1 base; bases outside gene matches: 8.

This chain connects TRBV10-3 to TRBJ2-5, with TRBD1 as a possible D gene (6 bases). V lost 6 bases and J lost 2, with 16 bases in between. This CDR3 is built from 15 residues. Germline-derived CDR1 and CDR2 are ENHRY and SYGVKD. The CDR3 protein is CAIRAAGGLQETQYF. The CDR3 DNA reads TGTGCCATCAGGGCCGCTGGGGGCCTGCAAGAGACCCAGTACTTC.

The chain has TRBV5-6 and TRBJ2-7; 7 bases agree with TRBD2. CDR3 length: 13 residues. Trimming took 4 bases from V and 6 from J; bases not matched to a gene: 7. The germline gives CDR1 SGHDT, CDR2 YYEEEE. CDR3 coding DNA: TGTGCCAGCAGCCTCGGGAGGTGGGCCGAGCAGTACTTC. This translates into CASSLGRWAEQYF.

Notes on this clonotype: Being one base from a much bigger clone, this may be a read error. This likely comes from a read error, as the CDR3 has no conserved phenylalanine or tryptophan at its end. This chain joins TRBV25-1 and TRBJ1-1; 8 bases are shared with TRBD1. V gave up 6 bases and J gave up 5 bases; unmatched junction bases: 5. The germline CDR1 and CDR2 sequences are MGHDK and SYGVNS. CDR3 length: 13 residues. The CDR3 loop reads CASRETGDTEAFL. The DNA for the CDR3 is TGTGCCAGCAGGGAGACAGGGGATACTGAAGCTTTCCTT.

This clonotype was picked up a small number of times. The chain carries TRBV19 and TRBJ1-5; D is perhaps TRBD1 (5 bases). Germline lookup yields CDR1 LNHDA and CDR2 SQIVND (reference sequence). The CDR3 spans 16 residues. V lost 5 bases and J lost 1, with 15 bases in between. CDR3 sequence: CASSVTPGYSNQPQHF. DNA of the CDR3: TGTGCCAGTAGTGTCACGCCAGGGTACAGCAATCAGCCCCAGCATTTT.

The chain couples TRBV10-3 to TRBJ1-2; 7 positions agree with TRBD1. The CDR3 has 14 amino acids. In germline, CDR1 is ENHRY, CDR2 SYGVKD. Trimming removed 10 bases from V and 0 bases from J; junction bases left unmatched: 8. The CDR3 is CATRGTVTNYGYTF. The CDR3 DNA sequence: TGTGCCACCAGGGGGACAGTTACTAACTATGGCTACACCTTC.

The chain uses TRBV7-6 and TRBJ2-2, with 12 bases that match TRBD2. The germline V gene encodes CDR1 SGHVS and CDR2 FNYEAQ. The CDR3 is made up of 19 amino acids. V gave up 1 base and J gave up 1 base; unmatched junction bases: 7. CDR3 amino acids: CASSLVPGTSGLNTGELFF. The CDR3 coding sequence is TGTGCCAGCAGCTTAGTCCCCGGGACTAGCGGGCTGAACACCGGGGAGCTGTTTTTT.